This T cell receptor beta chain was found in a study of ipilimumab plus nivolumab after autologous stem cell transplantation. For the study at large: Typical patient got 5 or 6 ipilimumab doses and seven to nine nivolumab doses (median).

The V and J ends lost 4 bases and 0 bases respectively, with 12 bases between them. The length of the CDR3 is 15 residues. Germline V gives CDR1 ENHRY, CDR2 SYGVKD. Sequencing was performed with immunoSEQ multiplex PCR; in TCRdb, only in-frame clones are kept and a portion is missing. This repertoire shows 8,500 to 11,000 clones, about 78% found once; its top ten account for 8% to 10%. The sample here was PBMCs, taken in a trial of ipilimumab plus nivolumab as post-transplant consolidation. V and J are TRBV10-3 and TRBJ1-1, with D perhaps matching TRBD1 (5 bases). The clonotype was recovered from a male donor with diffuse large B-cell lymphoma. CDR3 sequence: CAISGTSPMNTEAFF. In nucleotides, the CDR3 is TGTGCCATCAGTGGGACATCACCAATGAACACTGAAGCTTTCTTT.